This T cell receptor (beta chain) was identified during a study of OX40 agonist ivuxolimab in advanced cancers. Overall study: Prior therapy, whether anti-PD-1, anti-PD-L1 or anti-CTLA-4, was allowed, and about 40% had some.

For this clone: What it binds is not known.

Produced via immunoSEQ multiplex PCR; TCRdb's table is partial and in-frame only. The profile shows about 80,000 clones, 80% to 90% of them singletons. Findings of the study overall: Relative to CD4+, CD8+ T cells held more expanded clones on average. Still undetermined is the antigen specificity of the expanded peripheral T cells.

V lost 5 bases and J lost 1, with 19 bases in between. CDR1 is SGHDT and CDR2 is YYEEEE in the germline V gene. This CDR3 is built from 17 residues. On cycle 4 day 1 and cycle 7 day 1, as well as at baseline, blood was sampled. The receptor's source is an adult with an advanced solid tumor such as melanoma, head and neck, liver or kidney cancer. The material was CD4+ or CD8+ T cells sorted from blood, obtained in a trial of the OX40 agonist ivuxolimab. The rearrangement uses TRBV5-6 and TRBJ2-1; perhaps TRBD2 as D (6 bases). The DNA for the CDR3 is TGTGCCAGCAGTCCGTCCCTGGGACTCGGTTCCTACAATGAGCAGTTCTTC. This gives the protein CASSPSLGLGSYNEQFF. Full variable domain (remainder filled in from reference TRBV5-6 and TRBJ2-1): DAGVTQSPTHLIKTRGQQVTLRCSPKSGHDTVSWYQQALGQGPQFIFQYYEEEERQRGNFPDRFSGHQFPNYSSELNVNALLLGDSALYLCASSPSLGLGSYNEQFFGPGTRLTVL.